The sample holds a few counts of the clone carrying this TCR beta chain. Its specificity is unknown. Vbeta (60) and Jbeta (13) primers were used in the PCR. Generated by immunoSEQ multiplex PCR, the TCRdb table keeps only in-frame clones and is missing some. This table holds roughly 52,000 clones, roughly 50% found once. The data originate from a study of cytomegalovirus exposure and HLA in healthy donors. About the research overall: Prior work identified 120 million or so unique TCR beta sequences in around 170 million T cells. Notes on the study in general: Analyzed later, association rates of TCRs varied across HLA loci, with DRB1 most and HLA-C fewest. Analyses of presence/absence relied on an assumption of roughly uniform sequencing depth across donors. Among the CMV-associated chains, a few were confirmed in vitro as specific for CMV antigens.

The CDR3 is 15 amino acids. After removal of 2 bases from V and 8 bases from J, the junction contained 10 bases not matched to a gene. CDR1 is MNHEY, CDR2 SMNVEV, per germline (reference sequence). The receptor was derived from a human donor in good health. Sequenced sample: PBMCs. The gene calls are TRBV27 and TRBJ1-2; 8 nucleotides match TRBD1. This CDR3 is CASSLIGKDRAGYTF. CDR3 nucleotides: TGTGCCAGCAGTTTAATAGGGAAGGACAGGGCGGGCTACACCTTC.